These T cell receptor beta chains were read from a single sample in a study of blood T cell repertoires in COVID-19. TCRdb keeps only in-frame clones here, not all; method: immunoSEQ multiplex PCR. The table shows more than 70,000 clones, with around four fifths occurring only once. The sample comprised peripheral blood. Receptor source: a human donor in a cohort sampled during active COVID-19. The CDR3 runs from the conserved cysteine through the conserved F or W. The D gene is left open where the match is weak. A row's size may be missing; if present it is once, few, many or a size class.

TRBV5-1	TRBJ1-2	NA	NA	CASSGAQGGYGYTF	TGCGCCAGCAGCGGCGCACAGGGCGGCTATGGCTACACCTTC
TRBV18	TRBJ2-3	NA	TRBD2	CASSRGTSGSTDTQYF	TGTGCCAGCTCACGCGGGACTAGCGGAAGCACAGATACGCAGTATTTT
TRBV6-1	TRBJ2-3	NA	NA	CASSDLRRSTDTQYF	TGTGCCAGCAGTGACCTCCGCAGGAGCACAGATACGCAGTATTTT
TRBV3-1/TRBV3-2	TRBJ2-2	NA	NA	CASSQQGAGELFF	TGTGCCAGCAGCCAACAAGGGGCCGGGGAGCTGTTTTTT
TRBV9	TRBJ1-6	NA	NA	CASSVAGEFNSPLHF	TGTGCCAGCAGCGTCGCAGGGGAGTTTAATTCACCCCTCCACTTT
TRBV5-1	TRBJ1-1	NA	TRBD1	CASSPRDRGAGNTEAFF	TGCGCCAGCAGCCCGCGGGACAGGGGCGCGGGGAACACTGAAGCTTTCTTT
TRBV9	TRBJ2-5	NA	TRBD2	CASSVAGGGAGETQYF	TGTGCCAGCAGCGTAGCCGGCGGGGGGGCCGGAGAGACCCAGTACTTC
TRBV12-3/TRBV12-4	TRBJ2-2	NA	TRBD1	CASSTGGTGELFF	TGTGCCAGCAGCACAGGGGGCACCGGGGAGCTGTTTTTT
TRBV2	TRBJ2-7	NA	TRBD2	CASSTEKRGEQYF	TGTGCCAGCAGTACCGAAAAGCGGGGCGAGCAGTACTTC
TRBV6-5	TRBJ1-1	once	TRBD1	CASSPGQGANTEAFF	TGTGCCAGCAGTCCCGGACAGGGGGCCAACACTGAAGCTTTCTTT
TRBV30	TRBJ2-1	few	TRBD2	CAWSVRGGDEQFF	TGTGCCTGGAGTGTACGCGGGGGGGATGAGCAGTTCTTC
TRBV7-2	TRBJ2-5	NA	NA	CASSSLPGTQYF	TGTGCCAGCAGCTCCCTCCCGGGGACCCAGTACTTC
TRBV30	TRBJ2-3	NA	TRBD2	CAWRERGGTSTDTQYF	TGTGCCTGGAGGGAACGCGGGGGGACTAGCACAGATACGCAGTATTTT
TRBV12-3/TRBV12-4	TRBJ1-2	NA	NA	CASSPPSGYGYTF	TGTGCCAGCAGTCCCCCGTCGGGCTATGGCTACACCTTC
TRBV5-6	TRBJ2-4	NA	NA	CASSPQGPLAKNIQYF	TGTGCCAGCAGCCCACAGGGCCCCCTAGCCAAAAACATTCAGTACTTC
TRBV19	TRBJ2-7	NA	NA	CASSIVGTGYEQYF	TGTGCCAGTAGTATAGTAGGTACAGGGTACGAGCAGTACTTC
TRBV10-2	TRBJ2-5	NA	NA	CASSPQARETQYF	TGCGCCAGCAGCCCCCAAGCCCGGGAGACCCAGTACTTC
TRBV5-4	TRBJ2-7	few	TRBD2	CASSPGTSGYEQYF	TGTGCCAGCAGCCCCGGGACTAGCGGTTACGAGCAGTACTTC
TRBV3-1/TRBV3-2	TRBJ2-2	once	TRBD1	CASTIQGANTGELFF	TGTGCCAGCACCATACAGGGGGCGAACACCGGGGAGCTGTTTTTT
TRBV30	TRBJ2-3	NA	TRBD2	CAWSSGLAGVTDTQYF	TGTGCCTGGAGTTCGGGACTAGCGGGGGTGACAGATACGCAGTATTTT
TRBV3-1/TRBV3-2	TRBJ2-2	few	NA	CASSQERADTGELFF	TGTGCCAGCAGCCAAGAGAGAGCGGACACCGGGGAGCTGTTTTTT
TRBV6-6	TRBJ1-2	NA	TRBD1	CASSLGRQGNYGYTF	TGTGCCAGCAGCCTCGGGCGACAGGGGAACTATGGCTACACCTTC